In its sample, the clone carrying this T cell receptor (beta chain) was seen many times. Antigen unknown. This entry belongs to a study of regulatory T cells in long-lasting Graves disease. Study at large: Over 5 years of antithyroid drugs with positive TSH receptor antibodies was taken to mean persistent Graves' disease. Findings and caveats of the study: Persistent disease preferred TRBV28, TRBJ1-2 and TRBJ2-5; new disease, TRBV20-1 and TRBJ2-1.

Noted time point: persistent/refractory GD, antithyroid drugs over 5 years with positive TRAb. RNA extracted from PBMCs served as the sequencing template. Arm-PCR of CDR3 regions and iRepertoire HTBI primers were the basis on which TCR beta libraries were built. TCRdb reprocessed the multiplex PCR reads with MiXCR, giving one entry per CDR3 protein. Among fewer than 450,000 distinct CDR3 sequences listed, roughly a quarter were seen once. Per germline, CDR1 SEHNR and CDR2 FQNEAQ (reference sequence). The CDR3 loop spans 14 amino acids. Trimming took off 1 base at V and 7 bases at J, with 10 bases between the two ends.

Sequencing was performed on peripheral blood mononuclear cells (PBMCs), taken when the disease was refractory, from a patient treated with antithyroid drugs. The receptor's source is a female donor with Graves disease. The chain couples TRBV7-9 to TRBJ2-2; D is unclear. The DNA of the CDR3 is TGTGCCAGCAGCTTAGTGGGGAAGCTCGGGGAGCTGTTTTTT. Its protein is CASSLVGKLGELFF. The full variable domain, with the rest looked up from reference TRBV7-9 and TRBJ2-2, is DTGVSQNPRHKITKRGQNVTFRCDPISEHNRLYWYRQTLGQGPEFLTYFQNEAQLEKSRLLSDRFSAERPKGSFSTLEIQRTEQGDSAMYLCASSLVGKLGELFFGEGSRLTVL.